The present entry profiles one TCR beta chain with its context. Trimming took off 5 bases at V and 1 base at J, with 10 bases between the two ends. The V gene's germline CDR1 is SEHNR and CDR2 FQNEAQ (reference sequence). The CDR3 extends over 14 amino acids. These data originate in a study of blood T cell repertoires in COVID-19. Looking at the study overall: Samples representing acute and convalescent COVID-19 were sourced from the United States, Italy and Spain. T cells, B-cell-depleted T cells, or PBMCs provided the cDNA or gDNA that served as material.

Profiling relied on immunoSEQ multiplex PCR, and the TCRdb table lists in-frame clones only, not all of them. The repertoire consists of 400,000 to 550,000 clones, with around nine tenths occurring once and the leading ten covering roughly 2%. This TCR was recovered from a woman aged 18-29 years with acute COVID-19. The V call is TRBV7-9, the J call TRBJ2-3; unclear D gene. Sequenced: PBMCs or T cells enriched from blood (not recorded which). DNA for the CDR3: TGTGCCAGCAGCCCTCGAGGCCGCACAGATACGCAGTATTTT. Translation gives CASSPRGRTDTQYF.